This is a list of T cell receptor beta chains from one sample in a study of T cell responses to AZD1222 COVID-19 vaccine. The data were produced by immunoSEQ multiplex PCR, yet TCRdb's version contains in-frame clones alone and is incomplete. The data contain roughly 53,000 clones, more than 70% of them singletons. The sample in question was peripheral blood, obtained on day 0 of MenACWY control vaccination. The receptors shown here come from an adult in good health. CDR3s include the opening cysteine and the closing phenylalanine or tryptophan.

J: TRBJ1-5; V: TRBV28; CDR3: CASSLGTGRQPQHF
J: TRBJ1-2; V: TRBV28; CDR3: CASSYDRGLRGYTF
J: TRBJ2-2; V: TRBV6-2/TRBV6-3; CDR3: CASSYLEVELSPNTGELFF
J: TRBJ2-1; V: TRBV6-5; CDR3: CASSGQPSDNEQFF
J: TRBJ2-1; V: TRBV30; CDR3: CAWRGAGEQFF
J: TRBJ1-5; V: TRBV5-1; CDR3: CASSLAGTGSNQPQHF
J: TRBJ1-5; V: TRBV19; CDR3: CASKGLNGSPNQPQHF
J: TRBJ2-7; V: TRBV21-1; CDR3: CARNNRDHEQYF
J: TRBJ1-2; V: TRBV4-2; CDR3: CASSHEVSPGSYGYTF
J: TRBJ2-2; V: TRBV11-1; CDR3: CASSLVPFTGELFF
J: TRBJ1-5; V: TRBV2; CDR3: CASRSRQDSNQPQHF
J: TRBJ1-6; V: TRBV7-9; CDR3: CASSLAGVSPLHF
J: TRBJ1-1; V: TRBV6-2/TRBV6-3; CDR3: CASSYEAVATEAFF
J: TRBJ2-7; V: TRBV5-5; CDR3: CASSLLGTDSYEQYF
J: TRBJ2-1; V: TRBV29-1; CDR3: CSVTGGGINEQFF
J: TRBJ2-3; V: TRBV5-6; CDR3: CASSPQGGFWGTDTQYF
J: TRBJ2-7; V: TRBV27; CDR3: CASSQDSGRGEQYF
J: TRBJ2-5; V: TRBV4-1; CDR3: CASSLSSGAGETQYF
J: TRBJ2-3; V: TRBV9; CDR3: CASSVSGLSTDTQYF
J: TRBJ1-1; V: TRBV3-1/TRBV3-2; CDR3: CASSLGTANTEAFF
J: TRBJ2-2; V: TRBV3-1/TRBV3-2; CDR3: CASSQTSTNTGELFF
J: TRBJ1-2; V: TRBV6-5; CDR3: CASSYGGRQGAYGYTF
J: TRBJ1-2; V: TRBV6-2/TRBV6-3; CDR3: CASSPDRVGGYTF
J: TRBJ2-2; V: TRBV19; CDR3: CASSSLAGGPGTGELFF
J: TRBJ2-5; V: TRBV18; CDR3: CASSAGPPVETQYF
J: TRBJ1-5; V: TRBV2; CDR3: CASSRTESVHF
J: TRBJ2-3; V: TRBV3-1/TRBV3-2; CDR3: CASSPRLAADTQYF
J: TRBJ2-3; V: TRBV29-1; CDR3: CSVEGGQGVTGTDTQYF
J: TRBJ2-7; V: TRBV7-2; CDR3: CASSPRQGTIEQYF
J: TRBJ2-7; V: TRBV28; CDR3: CASSLESGQVYSYEQYF
J: TRBJ1-1; V: TRBV29-1; CDR3: CSGTQGEGTEAFF
J: TRBJ1-2; V: TRBV11-2; CDR3: CASSLDAGTGGRGYTF
J: TRBJ1-1; V: TRBV12-3/TRBV12-4; CDR3: CASTPGNTEAFF
J: TRBJ2-7; V: TRBV25-1; CDR3: CATTSGSSYEQYF
J: TRBJ2-5; V: TRBV14; CDR3: CASPRVETQYF
J: TRBJ2-7; V: TRBV13; CDR3: CASSLVLTPYEQYF
J: TRBJ2-5; V: TRBV7-2; CDR3: CASNDGLAGERETQYF
J: TRBJ2-2; V: TRBV3-1/TRBV3-2; CDR3: CASGLAGASRTGELFF
J: TRBJ1-5; V: TRBV15; CDR3: CATSRVGDQPQHF
J: TRBJ2-2; V: TRBV7-2; CDR3: CASSLPGTGELFF
J: TRBJ2-2; V: TRBV4-3; CDR3: CASSQGPGQRAGELFF
J: TRBJ2-5; V: TRBV5-1; CDR3: CASSPEGRYQETQYF
J: TRBJ2-1; V: TRBV23-1; CDR3: CASTRTSGRNEQFF
J: TRBJ2-7; V: TRBV11-2; CDR3: CASRRGGSPYEQYF